These 28 T cell receptor beta chains originate from one sample sequenced in a study of CD8+CD57+ T cells in acquired aplastic anemia. CDR3 and TCR beta VDJ profiling relied on a genomic DNA template. TCRdb ran MiXCR on the reads and lists one entry per CDR3 protein. This table has roughly 200,000 distinct CDR3 sequences, over 60% appearing once. The sequenced sample was sorted CD4+, CD8+, or CD8+CD57+ T cells (not recorded which) from PBMCs. These receptors were obtained from a human donor in good health.

This clonotype was recorded at least ten times. The V and J genes are TRBV2 and TRBJ1-1; possible D gene TRBD1, 5 bases. The CDR3 is 13 residues long. Germline values: CDR1 SNHLY, CDR2 FYNNEI. The DNA for the CDR3 is TGTGCAGCACGGGGGGAGGGGAACACTGAAGCTTTCTTT. This translates into CAARGEGNTEAFF. Filled out from reference TRBV2 and TRBJ1-1, the complete variable domain reads EPEVTQTPSHQVTQMGQEVILRCVPISNHLYFYWYRQILGQKVEFLVSFYNNEISEKSEIFDDQFSVERPDGSNFTLKIRSTKLEDSAMYFCAARGEGNTEAFFGQGTRLTVV.

The chain uses TRBV9 and TRBJ2-1; 8 bases map to TRBD1. Per the germline V gene, CDR1 is SGDLS and CDR2 is YYNGEE. Losses at the gene ends were 0 bases for V and 6 bases for J; bases not matched to a gene: 5. CDR3 length equals 15 residues. The CDR3 is CASSVVQGAANEQFF. CDR3 DNA: TGTGCCAGCAGCGTAGTCCAGGGGGCGGCCAATGAGCAGTTCTTC.

In this sample, this clonotype turned up many times. The chain is built from TRBV29-1 and TRBJ2-7; 13 bases fit TRBD2. Germline V gives CDR1 SQVTM, CDR2 ANQGSEA. The CDR3 consists of 14 residues. The V gene end was trimmed by 5 bases and the J gene end by 7 bases; junction bases not matched to a gene: 8. The CDR3 here is CSVLGLAGAGEQYF. In nucleotides, the CDR3 is TGCAGCGTTCTTGGACTAGCGGGAGCAGGGGAGCAGTACTTC.

The V gene is TRBV7-2, the J gene TRBJ2-3; D is ambiguous. The CDR3 is 15 amino acids. Germline-derived CDR1 and CDR2 are SGHTA and FQGNSA. V lost 0 bases, J lost 0 bases, and 7 bases lay in between. CDR3 sequence: CASSLALQSTDTQYF. In nucleotides, the CDR3 is TGTGCCAGCAGCTTAGCATTACAGAGCACAGATACGCAGTATTTT.

Only one count was recorded for this clonotype. This chain connects TRBV20-1 to TRBJ1-5; D uncertain. The germline V gene has CDR1 DFQATT and CDR2 SNEGSKA (reference sequence). The CDR3 consists of 16 residues. V lost 4 bases and J lost 0, with 16 bases in between. CDR3 bases: TGCAGTGCTACCCGGCCGTCCTACAATAGCAATCAGCCCCAGCATTTT. Amino acids: CSATRPSYNSNQPQHF.

This rearrangement joins TRBV9 to TRBJ1-1, with 7 bases fitting TRBD1. J was trimmed by 0 bases and V by 4 bases; bases with no gene match: 3. The CDR3 extends over 14 amino acids. Germline V CDR1 and CDR2: SGDLS, YYNGEE. DNA of the CDR3: TGTGCCAGCAGCCTGGACAGGTTGAACACTGAAGCTTTCTTT. This encodes CASSLDRLNTEAFF.

On this clonotype itself: The germline gene is not matched at one end of the junction; a read error may be the cause. The DNA of the CDR3 is TGTGCCAGCGGCTTAGTCCTACAGACTGAAGCTTTCTTT. This translates into CASGLVLQTEAFF. The rearrangement joins TRBV11-2 to TRBJ1-1; D unresolved. The CDR3 has 13 amino acids. In germline, CDR1 is SGHAT, CDR2 FQNNGV.

The chain recombines TRBV19 with TRBJ1-1; 10 bases align to TRBD1. The CDR3 extends over 15 amino acids. The V gene's germline CDR1 is LNHDA and CDR2 SQIVND (reference sequence). V lost 7 bases and J lost 3; bases outside the gene matches: 8. For the CDR3, the DNA is TGTGCCAGTACCCCCAGGACAGGGGGGGACACTGAAGCTTTCTTT. Protein: CASTPRTGGDTEAFF. The whole variable domain, remainder taken from reference TRBV19 and TRBJ1-1, is DGGITQSPKYLFRKEGQNVTLSCEQNLNHDAMYWYRQDPGQGLRLIYYSQIVNDFQKGDIAEGYSVSREKKESFPLTVTSAQKNPTAFYLCASTPRTGGDTEAFFGQGTRLTVV.

This clonotype was recorded once. The chain has TRBV4-2 and TRBJ2-7; maybe TRBD2 (5 bases). Trimming shortened V by 4 bases and J by 5 bases, and 12 bases separated the two germline ends. This CDR3 contains 13 residues. Germline V gene sequence: CDR1 LGHNA, CDR2 YNFKEQ. CDR3 sequence: CASSPRSGNEQYF. In DNA form, the CDR3 reads TGTGCCAGCAGCCCAAGAAGCGGAAACGAGCAGTACTTC.

V is TRBV10-3 and J is TRBJ2-7; 9 nucleotides agree with TRBD1. V trimming: 5 bases; J trimming: 9 bases; junction bases outside the gene matches: 8. This CDR3 has 13 amino acids. Germline CDR1 is ENHRY and CDR2 is SYGVKD. CDR3: CAISPGQGAGQYF. In DNA form, the CDR3 reads TGTGCCATCAGTCCGGGACAGGGCGCTGGGCAGTACTTC.

The chain employs TRBV11-3 and TRBJ2-1, with D perhaps given as TRBD1 or TRBD2 (5 bases each). The CDR3 covers 11 residues. Looked up from germline, CDR1 is SGHNT and CDR2 is YENEEA. Trimming took 10 bases from V and 6 from J, leaving 10 bases between them. The chain's CDR3 is CATGLTNEQFF. The CDR3 coding sequence is TGTGCCACGGGGCTGACCAATGAGCAGTTCTTC.

With regard to this clonotype: Lacking the conserved final phenylalanine or tryptophan, this CDR3 likely reflects a read error. The J gene is TRBJ2-5, the V gene TRBV29-1, with D possibly matching TRBD1 (6 bases). Germline V gene data show CDR1 as SQVTM and CDR2 as ANQGSEA. Trimming took 4 bases from V and 3 from J, leaving 9 bases between them. The CDR3 has 12 residues. The DNA of the CDR3 is TGCAGCGTTGTCCGACAGGAAGAGACCCAGTACCTC. Protein sequence: CSVVRQEETQYL.

The chain couples TRBV2 to TRBJ2-7; perhaps TRBD1 as D (6 bases). Germline CDR1 is SNHLY and CDR2 is FYNNEI. Trimming stripped 6 bases from V and 0 bases from J, with 15 bases between. The CDR3 totals 15 residues. CDR3 amino acids: CASSQPGQHSYEQYF. The CDR3 DNA follows: TGTGCCAGCAGCCAACCGGGACAACACTCCTACGAGCAGTACTTC.

The J gene is TRBJ1-2, the V gene TRBV24-1; D is unresolved. This CDR3 has 13 amino acids. Germline V lookup: CDR1 KGHDR, CDR2 SFDVKD. Trimming stripped 0 bases from V and 6 bases from J, with 7 bases between. CDR3 loop: CATSDLEQNGYTF. In DNA form, the CDR3 reads TGTGCCACCAGTGATTTGGAACAGAATGGCTACACCTTC.

This CDR3 is CASSPAGQGIAGANVLTF. CDR3 nucleotide sequence: TGTGCCAGTAGTCCGGCGGGACAGGGGATCGCTGGGGCCAACGTCCTGACTTTC. The chain has TRBV19 and TRBJ2-6, with TRBD1 matching over 10 bases. Germline assignment: CDR1 LNHDA and CDR2 SQIVND (reference sequence). V shed 5 bases and J 2 bases; nucleotides not matched to a gene: 9. This CDR3 region has 18 residues.

This clonotype came up many times. The rearrangement uses TRBV13 and TRBJ1-6; maybe TRBD1 (6 bases). The germline V gene encodes CDR1 PRHDT and CDR2 FYEKMQ (reference sequence). The length of the CDR3 is 16 residues. Trimming took 2 bases from V and 6 from J, leaving 14 bases between them. Here the CDR3 reads CASSLLGGQGNSPLHF. In nucleotides, the CDR3 is TGTGCCAGCAGCTTACTGGGGGGGCAGGGTAATTCACCCCTCCACTTT.

The count of this clonotype is one. The genes are TRBV2 and TRBJ2-5; perhaps TRBD1 as D (6 bases). The CDR3 covers 14 residues. In germline, CDR1 is SNHLY, CDR2 FYNNEI. Between the trimmed V and J ends, which lost 2 bases and 5 bases, there was a span of 12 bases. In DNA form, the CDR3 reads TGTGCCAGCAGTGAACAGGGGCAGGGGGAGACCCAGTACTTC. It codes for CASSEQGQGETQYF.

This clonotype was recorded at least ten times. The CDR3 reads CASRRGGVTEAFF. The CDR3 DNA is TGTGCCAGTAGGAGGGGGGGAGTCACTGAAGCTTTCTTT. The gene calls are TRBV19 and TRBJ1-1; weak D call: TRBD1 (6 bases). Looked up from germline, CDR1 is LNHDA and CDR2 is SQIVND (reference sequence). V was clipped by 6 bases and J by 4 bases, with 12 bases between them. The CDR3 totals 13 residues.

This clonotype was counted many times. The rearrangement joins TRBV7-8 to TRBJ2-3; TRBD2 is a possible D gene (6 bases). The CDR3 length is 16 residues. Germline V gene data show CDR1 as SGHVS and CDR2 as FQNEAQ. The V end lost 5 bases, the J end lost 2 bases, and 17 bases lay between the germline ends. CDR3 DNA sequence: TGTGCCAGCAGCCCCCTCTGGGGGGAGCACACAGATACGCAGTATTTT. It codes for CASSPLWGEHTDTQYF.

This clonotype was observed a single time. This chain links TRBV20-1 with TRBJ2-3; D remains ambiguous. CDR1 and CDR2 (germline): DFQATT, SNEGSKA (reference sequence). Trimming took off 0 bases at V and 0 bases at J, with 4 bases between the two ends. The CDR3 is 13 residues long. The CDR3 sequence is CSAREVSTDTQYF. In DNA form, the CDR3 reads TGCAGTGCTAGAGAGGTTAGCACAGATACGCAGTATTTT.

The chain is built from TRBV7-3 and TRBJ2-1, with TRBD2 as a possible D gene (6 bases). The CDR3 runs 16 residues. Looked up from germline, CDR1 is SGHTA and CDR2 is FQGTGA. V was clipped by 2 bases and J by 6 bases, with 17 bases between them. The DNA of the CDR3 is TGTGCCAGCAGCTTAGAGGGCGGGATGGGGCCCAATGAGCAGTTCTTC. It codes for CASSLEGGMGPNEQFF.

This clonotype was seen a few times. V gene TRBV4-1 combines with J gene TRBJ2-7; D gene ambiguous. V shed 3 bases and J shed 5 bases, with 11 bases lying between them. Germline CDR1 reads MGHRA; CDR2 reads YSYEKL. The length of the CDR3 is 13 residues. The CDR3 DNA is TGCGCCAGCAGCCATGGTTCTTCTAACGAGCAGTACTTC. Protein: CASSHGSSNEQYF.

The chain combines TRBV9 with TRBJ2-5, with 11 bases lining up with TRBD2. Germline loops: CDR1 SGDLS, CDR2 YYNGEE. This CDR3 has 17 amino acids. Trimming cost V 0 bases and J 1 base; bases outside gene matches: 5. CDR3 bases: TGTGCCAGCAGCGTAGGGGGGACTAGCGGATCCCAAGAGACCCAGTACTTC. Residues: CASSVGGTSGSQETQYF.

Details on this clonotype: It may be a read error: a sequence one base away is much more abundant. V is TRBV6-5 and J is TRBJ2-6; D is perhaps TRBD1 (5 bases). The germline V gene has CDR1 MNHEY and CDR2 SVGAGI. This CDR3 comprises 15 residues. CDR3 coding DNA: TGTGCCAGCAGTTACGGGCTTCTTGGGGCCAGCGTCCTGACTTTC. Its translation: CASSYGLLGASVLTF.

The CDR3 DNA reads as TGCGCCAGCAGCTTGGACGGTCGAACCTACGAGCAGTACTTC. Protein sequence: CASSLDGRTYEQYF. The chain uses TRBV5-1 and TRBJ2-7; D gene unclear. Germline V lookup: CDR1 SGHRS, CDR2 YFSETQ. The CDR3 totals 14 residues. With 0 bases removed from V and 2 bases from J, the gap between germline ends came to 9 bases.

Concerning this clonotype: A junction end diverges from the germline sequence, so it may reflect a read error. The chain combines TRBV9 with TRBJ2-1; 8 bases match TRBD2. CDR3 size: 23 residues. The V gene's germline CDR1 is SGDLS and CDR2 YYNGEE. This CDR3 reads CASSASPTTSVGRPESSYNEQLF. The CDR3 DNA reads TGTGCCAGCAGCGCGTCCCCGACGACTAGCGTGGGGCGTCCGGAGAGCTCCTACAATGAGCAGCTCTTC.

This chain joins TRBV10-3 and TRBJ2-7; TRBD2 matches 14 bases. Trimming removed 4 bases from V and 5 bases from J; junction bases left unmatched: 4. CDR1 and CDR2 (germline): ENHRY, SYGVKD. The CDR3 has 15 residues. The CDR3 protein is CAISAGLAGVNEQYF. CDR3 sequence (DNA): TGTGCCATCAGTGCGGGACTAGCGGGGGTGAACGAGCAGTACTTC.

The genes are TRBV15 and TRBJ2-2, with TRBD1 identical over 10 bases. Germline trimming cut 5 bases from V and 4 bases from J; bases unmatched to any gene: 4. Germline CDR1 and CDR2: LNHNV and YYDKDF (reference sequence). The CDR3 sequence is 15 residues long. The CDR3: CATSSRTGGTGELFF. CDR3 coding DNA: TGTGCCACCAGCTCCAGGACAGGGGGCACCGGGGAGCTGTTTTTT.